The clone carrying this TCR beta chain showed up just a few times. Its cognate antigen is unknown. Using a J-beta primer mix together with a sample-barcoded 5' primer, a second PCR was run for about 7 to 12 cycles. TCRdb reprocessed the 5' RACE reads via MiXCR and lists one record per CDR3 protein. In the table there are about 1.8 million distinct CDR3 sequences, about 50% of which are singletons. The data stem from a study of blood T cells in healthy people across ages. The CDR3 is 14 amino acids. Germline assignment: CDR1 DFQATT and CDR2 SNEGSKA (reference sequence). Trimming removed 6 bases at V and 0 bases at J, with 12 bases between. Study results and limitations: Naive and antigen-experienced cells could not be conclusively compared, given unsorted PBMCs. From one million sequenced T cells, diversity estimates were lower bounds.

Input material: blood. The clonotype was recovered from a woman aged 35 to 49 in good health. V and J are TRBV20-1 and TRBJ2-1; D possibly corresponds to TRBD1 (6 bases). This chain's CDR3 is CSALGTSSYNEQFF. CDR3 nucleotides: TGCAGTGCCCTGGGGACAAGCTCCTACAATGAGCAGTTCTTC.